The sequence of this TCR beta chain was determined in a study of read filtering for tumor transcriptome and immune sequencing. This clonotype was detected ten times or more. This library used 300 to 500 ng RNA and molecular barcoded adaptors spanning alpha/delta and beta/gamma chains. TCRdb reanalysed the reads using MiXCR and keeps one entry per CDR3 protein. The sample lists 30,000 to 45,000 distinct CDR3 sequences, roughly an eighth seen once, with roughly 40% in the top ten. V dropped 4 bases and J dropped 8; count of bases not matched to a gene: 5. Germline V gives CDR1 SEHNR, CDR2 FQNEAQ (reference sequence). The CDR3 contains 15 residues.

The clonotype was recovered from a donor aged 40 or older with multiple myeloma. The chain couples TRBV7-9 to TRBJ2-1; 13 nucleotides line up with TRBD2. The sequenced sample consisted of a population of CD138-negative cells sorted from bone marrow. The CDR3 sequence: CASSWTSGSLDEQFF. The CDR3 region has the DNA TGTGCCAGCAGCTGGACTAGCGGGAGCTTGGATGAGCAGTTCTTC. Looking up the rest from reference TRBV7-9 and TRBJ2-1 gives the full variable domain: DTGVSQNPRHKITKRGQNVTFRCDPISEHNRLYWYRQTLGQGPEFLTYFQNEAQLEKSRLLSDRFSAERPKGSFSTLEIQRTEQGDSAMYLCASSWTSGSLDEQFFGPGTRLTVL.